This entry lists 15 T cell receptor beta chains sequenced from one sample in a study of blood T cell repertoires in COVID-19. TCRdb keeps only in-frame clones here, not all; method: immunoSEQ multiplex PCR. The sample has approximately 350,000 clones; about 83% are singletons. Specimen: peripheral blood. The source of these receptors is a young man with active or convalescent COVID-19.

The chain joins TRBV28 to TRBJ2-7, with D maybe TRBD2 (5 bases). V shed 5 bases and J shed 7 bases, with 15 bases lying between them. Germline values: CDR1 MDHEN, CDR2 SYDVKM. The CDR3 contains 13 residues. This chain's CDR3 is CASSPAWTGEQYF. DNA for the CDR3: TGTGCCAGCAGTCCCGCCTGGACGGGAGAGCAGTACTTC.

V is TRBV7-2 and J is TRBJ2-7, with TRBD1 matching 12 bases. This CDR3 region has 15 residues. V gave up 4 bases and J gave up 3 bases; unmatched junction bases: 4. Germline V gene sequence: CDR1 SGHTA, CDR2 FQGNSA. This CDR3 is CASSSGQGAVYEQYF. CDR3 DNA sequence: TGTGCCAGCAGCTCGGGACAGGGGGCTGTCTACGAGCAGTACTTC.

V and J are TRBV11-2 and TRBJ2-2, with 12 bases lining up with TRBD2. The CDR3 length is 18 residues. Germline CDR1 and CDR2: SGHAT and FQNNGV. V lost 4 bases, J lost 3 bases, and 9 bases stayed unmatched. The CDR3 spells CASSSPAGTSGYTGELFF. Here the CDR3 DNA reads TGTGCCAGCAGCTCTCCGGCCGGGACTAGCGGGTACACCGGGGAGCTGTTTTTT.

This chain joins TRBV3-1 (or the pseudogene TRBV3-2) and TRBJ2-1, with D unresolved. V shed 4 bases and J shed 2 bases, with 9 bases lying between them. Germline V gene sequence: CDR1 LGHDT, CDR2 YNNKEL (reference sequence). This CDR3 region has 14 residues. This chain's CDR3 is CASSPLGPYNEQFF. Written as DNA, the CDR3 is TGTGCCAGCAGCCCCCTGGGCCCCTACAATGAGCAGTTCTTC.

CDR3 residues: CASQLGQGTDTQYF. DNA for the CDR3: TGTGCCAGCCAACTGGGACAGGGGACAGATACGCAGTATTTT. The genes are TRBV18 and TRBJ2-3, with 10 bases aligning to TRBD1. Germline values: CDR1 KGHSH, CDR2 LQKENI. This CDR3 is 14 amino acids long. The ends lost 8 bases at V and 3 bases at J; junction bases unmatched: 5.

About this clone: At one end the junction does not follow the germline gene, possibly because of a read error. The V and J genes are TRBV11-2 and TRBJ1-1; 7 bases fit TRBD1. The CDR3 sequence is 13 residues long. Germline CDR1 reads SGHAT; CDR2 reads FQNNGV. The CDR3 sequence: CTSSSRQGTEAFF. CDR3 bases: TGTACCAGCAGCTCAAGACAGGGCACTGAGGCTTTCTTT.

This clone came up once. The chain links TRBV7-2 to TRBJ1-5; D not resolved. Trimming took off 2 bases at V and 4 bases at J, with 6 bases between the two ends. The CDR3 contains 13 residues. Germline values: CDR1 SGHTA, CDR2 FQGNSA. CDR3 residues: CASSLNENQPQHF. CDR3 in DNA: TGTGCCAGCAGCTTAAATGAGAATCAGCCCCAGCATTTT. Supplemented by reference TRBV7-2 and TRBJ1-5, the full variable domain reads GAGVSQSPSNKVTEKGKDVELRCDPISGHTALYWYRQSLGQGLEFLIYFQGNSAPDKSGLPSDRFSAERTGGSVSTLTIQRTQQEDSAVYLCASSLNENQPQHFGDGTRLSIL.

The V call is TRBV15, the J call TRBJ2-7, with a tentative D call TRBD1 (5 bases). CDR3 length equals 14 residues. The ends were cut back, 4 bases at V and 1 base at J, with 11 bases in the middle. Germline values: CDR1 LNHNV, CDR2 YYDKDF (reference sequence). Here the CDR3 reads CATSNTGSSYEQYF. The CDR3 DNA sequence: TGTGCCACCAGCAACACAGGTTCTTCCTACGAGCAGTACTTC.

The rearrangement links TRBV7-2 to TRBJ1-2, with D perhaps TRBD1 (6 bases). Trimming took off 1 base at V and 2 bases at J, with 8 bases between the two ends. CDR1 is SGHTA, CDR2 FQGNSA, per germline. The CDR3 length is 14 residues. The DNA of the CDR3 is TGTGCCAGCAGCTTAGGACAGGCAAACTATGGCTACACCTTC. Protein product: CASSLGQANYGYTF. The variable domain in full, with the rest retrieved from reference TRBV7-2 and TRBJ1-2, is GAGVSQSPSNKVTEKGKDVELRCDPISGHTALYWYRQSLGQGLEFLIYFQGNSAPDKSGLPSDRFSAERTGGSVSTLTIQRTQQEDSAVYLCASSLGQANYGYTFGSGTRLTVV.

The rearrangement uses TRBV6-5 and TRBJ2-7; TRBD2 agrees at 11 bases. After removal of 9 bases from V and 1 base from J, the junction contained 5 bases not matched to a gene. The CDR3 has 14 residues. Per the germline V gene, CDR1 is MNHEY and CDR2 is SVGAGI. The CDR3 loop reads CASFGTSGSYEQYF. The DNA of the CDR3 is TGTGCCAGTTTCGGGACTAGCGGTTCCTACGAGCAGTACTTC.

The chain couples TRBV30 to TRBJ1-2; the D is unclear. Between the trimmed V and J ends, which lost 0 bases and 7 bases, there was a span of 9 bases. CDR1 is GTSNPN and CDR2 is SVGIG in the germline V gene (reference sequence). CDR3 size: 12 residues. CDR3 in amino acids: CAWSVGRPGYTF. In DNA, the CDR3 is TGTGCCTGGAGTGTAGGGAGACCTGGCTACACCTTC.

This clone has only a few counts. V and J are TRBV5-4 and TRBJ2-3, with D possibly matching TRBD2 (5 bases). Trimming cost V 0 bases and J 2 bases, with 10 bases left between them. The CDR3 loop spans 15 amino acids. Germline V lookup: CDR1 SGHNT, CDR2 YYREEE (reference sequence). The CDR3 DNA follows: TGTGCCAGCAGCTTGGATTCGGGGTCCACAGATACGCAGTATTTT. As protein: CASSLDSGSTDTQYF.

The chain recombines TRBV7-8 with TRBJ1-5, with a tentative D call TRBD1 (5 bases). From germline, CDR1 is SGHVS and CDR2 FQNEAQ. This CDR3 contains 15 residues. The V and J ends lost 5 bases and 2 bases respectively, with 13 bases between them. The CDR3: CASSLEGSGNQPQHF. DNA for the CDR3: TGTGCCAGCAGCCTGGAGGGGTCTGGCAATCAGCCCCAGCATTTT.

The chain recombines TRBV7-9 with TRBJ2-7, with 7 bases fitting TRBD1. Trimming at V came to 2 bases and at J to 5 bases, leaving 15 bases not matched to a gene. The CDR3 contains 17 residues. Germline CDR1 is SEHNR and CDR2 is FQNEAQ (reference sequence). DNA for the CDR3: TGTGCCAGCAGCTTACCTTTGGGCAGGGGGTCCCATCACGAGCAGTACTTC. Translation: CASSLPLGRGSHHEQYF.

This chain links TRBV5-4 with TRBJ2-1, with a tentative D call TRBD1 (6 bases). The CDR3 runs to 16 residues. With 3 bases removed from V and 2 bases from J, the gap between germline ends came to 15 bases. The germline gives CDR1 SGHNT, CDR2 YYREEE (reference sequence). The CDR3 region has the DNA TGTGCCAGCAGCTCGCCGTTGTCAGGGGCCTACAATGAGCAGTTCTTC. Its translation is CASSSPLSGAYNEQFF.